A single sample gave rise to the 18 T cell receptor beta chains below, sequenced in a study of T cell responses to AZD1222 COVID-19 vaccine. Using immunoSEQ multiplex PCR, the repertoire was profiled, and TCRdb retains in-frame clones only, with some absent. Among around 75,000 clones, approximately 90% were seen once, and the ten largest hold 9% to 10%. Specimen: peripheral blood, collected 28 days after the second dose of the MenACWY control vaccine. These receptors originate from an adult who received the MenACWY meningococcal vaccine as a control.

The rearrangement joins TRBV19 to TRBJ2-3, with a weak D call TRBD2 (8 bases). The CDR3 covers 17 residues. Trimming took off 5 bases at V and 4 bases at J, with 22 bases between the two ends. Germline loops: CDR1 LNHDA, CDR2 SQIVND (reference sequence). The CDR3: CASSPREGAPGADTQYF. The DNA for the CDR3 is TGTGCCAGTAGTCCCCGGGAGGGGGCGCCCGGGGCAGATACGCAGTATTTT.

This clone was detected only a few times. The V call is TRBV5-6, the J call TRBJ1-2; the match to TRBD1 covers 8 bases. The V and J ends lost 1 base and 8 bases, in that order; junction bases with no gene match: 10. CDR1 is SGHDT, CDR2 YYEEEE, per germline. There are 15 residues in the CDR3. This chain's CDR3 is CASSLSGQGLSGYTF. The DNA of the CDR3 is TGTGCCAGCAGCTTGAGTGGACAGGGCCTGTCCGGCTACACCTTC.

The chain recombines TRBV3-1 (or the pseudogene TRBV3-2) with TRBJ1-1, with 7 nucleotides matching TRBD1. The ends lost 3 bases at V and 2 bases at J; junction bases unmatched: 6. The CDR3 has 15 residues. Germline CDR1 and CDR2: LGHDT and YNNKEL (reference sequence). The CDR3 DNA reads TGTGCCAGCAGCCAGAACAGGGGAGGTAACACTGAAGCTTTCTTT. As protein: CASSQNRGGNTEAFF.

This chain links TRBV4-3 with TRBJ1-5; the match to TRBD1 covers 8 bases. Looked up from germline, CDR1 is LGHNA and CDR2 is YSLEER. The ends lost 1 base at V and 5 bases at J; junction bases unmatched: 7. This CDR3 has 16 residues. The CDR3 nucleotides read TGCGCCAGCAGCCAAGGGACAGGGAAGGAGGATCAGCCCCAGCATTTT. Amino acids: CASSQGTGKEDQPQHF.

The CDR3 bases are TGTGCCAGCAGCAATCAAGGTCAGCCCCAGCATTTT. Its translation is CASSNQGQPQHF. The rearrangement joins TRBV3-1 (or the pseudogene TRBV3-2) to TRBJ1-5, with D unresolved. The CDR3 covers 12 residues. Germline V CDR1 and CDR2: LGHDT, YNNKEL (reference sequence). V dropped 5 bases and J dropped 6 bases, with 8 bases sitting between them.

The V gene is TRBV6-5, the J gene TRBJ1-6, with a weak D call TRBD1 (6 bases). Germline V CDR1 and CDR2: MNHEY, SVGAGI. The CDR3 length is 14 residues. V was trimmed by 6 bases and J by 8 bases, leaving 14 bases between them. CDR3 bases: TGTGCCAGCAGGACGGGGGGGCAAGATTCACCCCTCCACTTT. Translating gives CASRTGGQDSPLHF.

The CDR3 DNA follows: TGCGCCAGCAGCTTGGGACAGGACACAGATACGCAGTATTTT. It yields the protein CASSLGQDTDTQYF. The V call is TRBV5-1, the J call TRBJ2-3, with a tentative D call TRBD1 (6 bases). This CDR3 has 14 amino acids. Trimming left V 0 bases short and J 2 bases short, with 7 bases between. Germline CDR1 SGHRS, CDR2 YFSETQ.

This rearrangement joins TRBV6-6 to TRBJ2-7, with 9 bases matching TRBD1. V trimming: 4 bases; J trimming: 0 bases; junction bases outside the gene matches: 4. From germline, CDR1 is MNHNY and CDR2 SVGAGI (reference sequence). The length of the CDR3 is 15 residues. The CDR3 protein is CASSWTGAPSYEQYF. The CDR3 DNA reads TGTGCCAGCAGTTGGACAGGGGCGCCCTCCTACGAGCAGTACTTC.

The chain carries TRBV6-2 or TRBV6-3 and TRBJ1-1, with D perhaps matching TRBD1 (5 bases). Trimming took off 4 bases at V and 6 bases at J, with 15 bases between the two ends. This CDR3 region has 14 residues. The germline V gene has CDR1 MNHEY and CDR2 SVGEGT. The CDR3 protein is CASSWGGVRSEAFF. CDR3 bases: TGTGCCAGCAGTTGGGGCGGTGTGAGATCTGAAGCTTTCTTT.

V is TRBV19 and J is TRBJ1-3; 9 bases line up with TRBD1. This CDR3 is 16 amino acids long. V lost 5 bases, J lost 0 bases, and 5 bases stayed unmatched. The germline CDR1 and CDR2 sequences are LNHDA and SQIVND (reference sequence). For the CDR3, the DNA is TGTGCCAGTAGTTTGACAGGGGGGAGCTCTGGAAACACCATATATTTT. It specifies CASSLTGGSSGNTIYF.

The genes are TRBV7-3 and TRBJ2-7, with a tentative D call TRBD2 (6 bases). CDR1 and CDR2 (germline): SGHTA, FQGTGA. The CDR3 is 13 amino acids. The germline V and J ends were trimmed by 6 bases and 2 bases, with 11 bases remaining between them. CDR3 loop: CASSHGGPYEQYF. The CDR3 DNA reads TGTGCCAGCAGTCACGGGGGTCCCTACGAGCAGTACTTC.

V gene TRBV4-1 combines with J gene TRBJ1-1, with 8 bases that match TRBD1. The CDR3 has 17 amino acids. Germline CDR1 is MGHRA and CDR2 is YSYEKL. The V segment lost 1 base and the J segment 0 bases; nucleotides outside the gene matches: 7. The CDR3 reads CASSQAMTGALNTEAFF. CDR3 DNA: TGCGCCAGCAGCCAAGCCATGACAGGGGCTCTGAACACTGAAGCTTTCTTT.

The genes are TRBV30 and TRBJ2-7, with no clear D. The CDR3 extends over 14 amino acids. With 0 bases removed from V and 6 bases from J, the gap between germline ends came to 15 bases. Germline CDR1 and CDR2: GTSNPN and SVGIG (reference sequence). CDR3 nucleotide sequence: TGTGCCTGGAGTGTAGGGCTAGTTGGCCGCGAGCAGTACTTC. Translated: CAWSVGLVGREQYF.

V and J are TRBV5-5 and TRBJ1-1, with 11 bases aligning to TRBD1. The CDR3 totals 16 residues. Trimming at V came to 5 bases and at J to 0 bases, leaving 6 bases not matched to a gene. Germline lookup yields CDR1 SGHKS and CDR2 YYEKEE (reference sequence). The CDR3 nucleotides read TGTGCCAGCAGGAGGGACAGGGGGGACATGAACACTGAAGCTTTCTTT. Translated: CASRRDRGDMNTEAFF.

The chain links TRBV2 to TRBJ1-6; weak D call: TRBD1 (5 bases). This CDR3 is 15 amino acids long. Germline-derived CDR1 and CDR2 are SNHLY and FYNNEI. Trimming stripped 6 bases from V and 5 bases from J, with 14 bases between. DNA of the CDR3: TGTGCCAGCAGAAGGGCGGGGGGAGATAATTCACCCCTCCACTTT. Residues: CASRRAGGDNSPLHF.

The V gene is TRBV7-2, the J gene TRBJ2-7, with TRBD2 matching over 7 bases. The V gene's germline CDR1 is SGHTA and CDR2 FQGNSA. Trimming cost V 1 base and J 4 bases; bases outside gene matches: 7. The CDR3 is 15 residues long. The CDR3 sequence is CASSLGGRVGYEQYF. DNA for the CDR3: TGTGCCAGCAGCTTAGGCGGGAGAGTGGGGTACGAGCAGTACTTC.

This chain links TRBV12-3 or TRBV12-4 with TRBJ2-1; D unclear. The V and J ends lost 7 bases and 1 base respectively, with 8 bases between them. The CDR3 contains 13 residues. The CDR3 spells CASNLGSYNEQFF. In nucleotides, the CDR3 is TGTGCCAGCAACCTAGGGTCCTACAATGAGCAGTTCTTC.

The chain links TRBV6-5 to TRBJ2-7, with TRBD1 identical over 7 bases. The germline gives CDR1 MNHEY, CDR2 SVGAGI. The CDR3 runs 15 residues. V shed 2 bases and J 2 bases; nucleotides not matched to a gene: 6. DNA for the CDR3: TGTGCCAGCAGTTACAGGGGGCAGGGCCCCTACGAGCAGTACTTC. Amino acids: CASSYRGQGPYEQYF.